The T cell receptor (beta chain) described here comes from a study of T-cell memory formation after mild COVID-19. TCRdb recomputed calls from the 5' RACE reads with MiXCR, one row per CDR3 protein. The sample carries about 140,000 distinct CDR3 sequences, roughly 15% recorded once. Looked up from germline, CDR1 is SGHRS and CDR2 is YFSETQ. The CDR3 is 16 amino acids. V lost 7 bases to trimming and J lost 2 bases; unmatched junction nucleotides: 10. Sequencing used PBMCs or a T cell subset sorted from them (not recorded which). This TCR was sampled from an adult woman who had mild COVID-19 (a few samples of this study predate the infection). Cell type and time point are not known. V gene TRBV5-1 combines with J gene TRBJ2-3, with 10 bases aligning to TRBD1. The CDR3 here is CASRTGTGVATDTQYF. The CDR3 bases are TGCGCCAGCCGTACCGGGACAGGGGTGGCCACAGATACGCAGTATTTT.